This record concerns one TCR beta chain sequence. The sample originates from a study of blood T cell repertoires in COVID-19. Study-level information: Samples came from the United States, Italy and Spain, spanning acute and convalescent COVID-19. The cDNA or gDNA used as material had been derived from T cells, B-cell-depleted T cells, or PBMCs.

Authors' data handling: Scientists estimated how many nucleated cells there were by amplifying reference gene primers. Clones were read by immunoSEQ multiplex PCR, and TCRdb kept only the in-frame ones, dropping some. D and trimming were read from the DNA, whereas the V and J calls and clone size are those reported in that table. The table has approximately 500,000 clones, approximately 85% seen once. Germline-derived CDR1 and CDR2 are SGDLS and YYNGEE. J lost 4 bases, V lost 3 bases, and 6 bases had no gene match. The CDR3 sequence is 14 residues long. Sequencing was done on a sample of peripheral blood. The chain links TRBV9 to TRBJ2-7; 8 bases are a match to TRBD2. This clonotype originated in a human donor in a cohort sampled during active COVID-19. This chain's CDR3 is CASSERTGGYEQYF. Here the CDR3 DNA reads TGTGCCAGCAGCGAACGGACGGGAGGGTACGAGCAGTACTTC. The full variable domain, with the rest looked up from reference TRBV9 and TRBJ2-7, is DSGVTQTPKHLITATGQRVTLRCSPRSGDLSVYWYQQSLDQGLQFLIQYYNGEERAKGNILERFSAQQFPDLHSELNLSSLELGDSALYFCASSERTGGYEQYFGPGTRLTVT.